Below are 5 T cell receptor beta chains sequenced from a single sample in a study of T-cell reconstitution after alpha-beta-depleted transplantation in children. TCRbeta library preparation incorporated unique molecular identifiers. MiXCR was run by TCRdb on the PCR reads, yielding one entry per CDR3 protein. In the table there are 150,000 to 200,000 distinct CDR3 sequences, approximately 10% of which are singletons. This material consisted of PBMCs, taken before TCRalphabeta/CD19-depleted stem cell transplant. These receptors were taken from a boy aged 2-15 years with acute myeloid leukemia, due to receive a stem cell transplant.

The sample holds many counts of this clonotype. The rearrangement links TRBV4-2 to TRBJ2-2; D gene unclear. The CDR3 spans 16 residues. Between the trimmed V and J ends, which lost 1 base and 4 bases, there was a span of 13 bases. CDR1 LGHNA and CDR2 YNFKEQ come from the germline V gene. The CDR3 is CASSQVMGRATGELFF. Written as DNA, the CDR3 is TGTGCCAGCAGCCAAGTTATGGGTCGGGCCACCGGGGAGCTGTTTTTT.

V usage is TRBV6-6 and J usage is TRBJ2-1; D gene unclear. This CDR3 has 11 amino acids. CDR1 MNHNY and CDR2 SVGAGI come from the germline V gene (reference sequence). V was shortened by 0 bases and J by 9 bases, with 3 bases between the two germline ends. This chain's CDR3 is CASSYSSEQFF. The CDR3 DNA sequence: TGTGCCAGCAGTTACTCAAGTGAGCAGTTCTTC.

Concerning this clonotype itself: A single base separates this from a much larger clone, so it may be a read error. The J gene is TRBJ2-3, the V gene TRBV12-3 or TRBV12-4, with 8 bases matching TRBD2. The V and J ends lost 2 bases and 5 bases, in that order; junction bases with no gene match: 6. The CDR3 runs to 15 residues. Here the CDR3 DNA reads TGTGCCAGCAGTTTATACGGGAGGGCCCGAGATACGCAGTATTTT. This translates into CASSLYGRARDTQYF.

The rearrangement uses TRBV10-1 and TRBJ2-1; D gene uncertain. Germline V gene data show CDR1 as WNHNN and CDR2 as SYGVQD (reference sequence). The CDR3 has 21 residues. V dropped 3 bases and J dropped 2 bases, with 29 bases sitting between them. The CDR3 nucleotides read TGCGCCAGCAGTGACGGATTGGTGGCGGACGTCCGCCGTTTCGCCTACAATGAGCAGTTCTTC. As protein: CASSDGLVADVRRFAYNEQFF.

This rearrangement joins TRBV12-3 or TRBV12-4 to TRBJ1-2; TRBD1 might be the D (5 bases). The germline V and J ends were trimmed by 6 bases and 0 bases, with 14 bases remaining between them. The CDR3 consists of 15 residues. The CDR3 coding sequence is TGTGCCAGCAGCCCTCGGGGCAGGCCTAACTATGGCTACACCTTC. It encodes CASSPRGRPNYGYTF.